The text below deals with one TCR beta chain. The data are from a study of blood T cell repertoires in COVID-19. Study at large: COVID-19 samples, acute and convalescent, were from the United States, Italy and Spain.

Study processing details: Cell counts per sample came from amplifying reference gene primers. This table comes from immunoSEQ multiplex PCR, and its TCRdb copy is limited to in-frame clones, with some not included. D and trimming come from the DNA, and the V and J calls and clone size come from that table. This repertoire shows a few hundred thousand clones, around 89% found once; its top ten account for 4.1%. Those enrolled, adults aged 18 to 89 years, came from about two dozen US areas. Participant-reported clinical history was the basis for cohort assignment. This receptor was identified in a woman in her twenties or thirties who had recovered from COVID-19. Sequences were obtained from PBMCs or T cells enriched from blood (not recorded which).

In nucleotides, the CDR3 is TGTGCCACCCTTCAAGAGACCCAGTACTTC. This encodes CATLQETQYF. The chain recombines TRBV15 with TRBJ2-5; unclear D gene. Germline V gene sequence: CDR1 LNHNV, CDR2 YYDKDF (reference sequence). Trimming left V 8 bases short and J 2 bases short, with 3 bases between. This CDR3 is built from 10 residues.